This is a list of T cell receptor beta chains from one sample in a study of chemoradiotherapy in HPV16-positive cancers. Sequenced by immunoSEQ multiplex PCR; TCRdb stores in-frame clones only, minus some. The table has some 9,100 clones, approximately 84% seen once. The source material was blood, sampled from a patient who underwent chemoradiotherapy. The source is a human donor with HPV-associated anogenital cancer. Both conserved end residues are part of each CDR3. The order of the fields is J gene, V gene, clone size, D gene, CDR3 DNA, CDR3 protein. D genes are given only for firm matches. A clone size is listed for some rows: how often the clone was seen (once, few, many), or a class if it is expanded.

>TRBJ2-7|TRBV18|.|.
TGTGCCAGCTCACCACCGATGAGTCCCTCCTACGAGCAGTACTTC
CASSPPMSPSYEQYF
>TRBJ1-2|TRBV28|.|.
TGTGCCAGCAGTATAGCACACAGGACTTCGGGTGGCTACACCTTC
CASSIAHRTSGGYTF
>TRBJ1-6|TRBV10-2|few|TRBD1
TGCGCCAGCAGTGAGTCCGGACAGGTCGGTTCACCCCTCCACTTT
CASSESGQVGSPLHF
>TRBJ1-2|TRBV18|.|.
TGTGCCAGCTCACCCCCCGCAGGGGTCGGCTACACCTTC
CASSPPAGVGYTF
>TRBJ1-6|TRBV7-2|few|.
TGTGCCAGCAGCTTAGCCGGCAGGGCCAATAATTCACCCCTCCACTTT
CASSLAGRANNSPLHF
>TRBJ1-4|TRBV18|once|TRBD1
TGTGCCAGCTCACCCAGGCAGGGGGCAACTAATGAAAAACTGTTTTTT
CASSPRQGATNEKLFF
>TRBJ1-1|TRBV19|once|TRBD1
TGTGCCAGTAGACCTGTGACAGGGGCGGTGGGCACTGAAGCTTTCTTT
CASRPVTGAVGTEAFF
>TRBJ2-3|TRBV14|.|TRBD2
TGTGCCAGCAGCCCACTAGCGGGGAATCGAGATACGCAGTATTTT
CASSPLAGNRDTQYF
>TRBJ2-7|TRBV7-2|.|TRBD1
TGTGCCAGCAGCTTACGAGATCGGGACAGTGCCTACGAGCAGTACTTC
CASSLRDRDSAYEQYF
>TRBJ2-1|TRBV11-2|.|.
TGTGCCAGCAGCTTAGGTGGGGGAAATGAGCAGTTCTTC
CASSLGGGNEQFF
>TRBJ1-2|TRBV28|once|TRBD1
TGTGCCAGCAGTTTAAGACCTAATACAGGGGTAGGCTACACCTTC
CASSLRPNTGVGYTF
>TRBJ1-1|TRBV28|.|.
TGTGCCAGCAGTTTCCAGGGCGTAGGGGACACTGAAGCTTTCTTT
CASSFQGVGDTEAFF
>TRBJ2-7|TRBV13|few|TRBD1
TGTGCCAGCACCAATGGACAGGACTCCTACGAGCAGTACTTC
CASTNGQDSYEQYF
>TRBJ1-6|TRBV5-1|.|TRBD1
TGCGCCAGCAGCTTTCAGGGGGCAGTGGATTCACCCCTCCACTTT
CASSFQGAVDSPLHF
>TRBJ2-1|TRBV4-3|once|.
TGCGCCAGCAGCCAAGATCAGGGGATGAGGGGTGAGCAGTTCTTC
CASSQDQGMRGEQFF
>TRBJ1-1|TRBV18|.|TRBD1
TGTGCCAGCTCACCAGGCAGGGGGCTCCCTGAAGCTTTCTTT
CASSPGRGLPEAFF
>TRBJ1-6|TRBV6-1|.|TRBD1
TGTGCCAGCAGTGAAGCGACAGGGGATAATTCACCCCTCCACTTT
CASSEATGDNSPLHF
>TRBJ1-1|TRBV7-9|.|.
TGTGCCAGCAGCTTAAAGGACAGTGAGACTGAAGCTTTCTTT
CASSLKDSETEAFF
>TRBJ1-2|TRBV7-3|.|TRBD1
TGTGCCAGCAGCTCTAGCCCCCAGACAGGGTTCGACGGCTACACCTTC
CASSSSPQTGFDGYTF
>TRBJ1-2|TRBV6-5|.|TRBD1
TGTGCCAGCAGTTCAGGGACAGGGGGGAACTATGGCTACACCTTC
CASSSGTGGNYGYTF
>TRBJ2-3|TRBV5-6|.|.
TGTGCCAGCAGCCGCCTCCGGGGCCCCGTAACAGATACGCAGTATTTT
CASSRLRGPVTDTQYF
>TRBJ1-1|TRBV11-2|once|.
TGTGCCAGCAGCGAACAGCTACCTTCCATGAACACTGAAGCTTTCTTT
CASSEQLPSMNTEAFF
>TRBJ2-7|TRBV7-3|.|.
TGTGCCAGCAGCTTTCGGCCCTTGGGTGTAGGGAACGAGCAGTACTTC
CASSFRPLGVGNEQYF
>TRBJ2-7|TRBV29-1|.|.
TGCAGCGTTGGGGAACAGGCGGCTGGGTCCTACGAGCAGTACTTC
CSVGEQAAGSYEQYF
>TRBJ2-1|TRBV4-1|.|TRBD2
TGCGCCAGCAGCCAAGCCCTAGCGGGGGGGTCGGATGAGCAGTTCTTC
CASSQALAGGSDEQFF
>TRBJ1-5|TRBV10-3|.|.
TGTGCCATCAGTGAGTCTAACGATCAGCCCCAGCATTTT
CAISESNDQPQHF